The clone carrying this TCR beta chain occurred many times. From the reads, TCRdb called clonotypes with MiXCR, one entry per CDR3 protein. The sample holds around 280,000 distinct CDR3 sequences, approximately 8.9% seen once. The data belong to a study of T cell repertoires in cytomegalovirus infection. As for the study in general: Indications of both CMV infection and matching HLA type were provided by public TCR beta signatures.

This receptor was obtained from a human donor in good health (CMV status not recorded). Some clones in this sample may be carry-over from other donors' samples. Input material: PBMCs.

CDR3 protein: CASASGGTGDTEAFF. The CDR3 coding sequence is TGTGCCAGCGCGTCAGGGGGGACAGGAGACACTGAAGCTTTCTTT. The gene calls are TRBV28 and TRBJ1-1; TRBD1 agrees at 8 bases. Germline V lookup: CDR1 MDHEN, CDR2 SYDVKM. The CDR3 is 15 amino acids. The V gene end was trimmed by 8 bases and the J gene end by 3 bases; junction bases not matched to a gene: 11.